These T cell receptor beta chains were read from a single sample in a study of CD8 T cells in ankylosing spondylitis. One entry per CDR3 protein, called by TCRdb with MiXCR from the 5' RACE reads. The sample carries 35,000 to 50,000 distinct CDR3 sequences, about a tenth recorded once. The sequenced material came from blood, either unsorted or a sorted T cell fraction (not recorded which). The receptors shown here come from a male donor with ankylosing spondylitis or in good health (not recorded which). Both conserved end residues are trimmed from each CDR3. The order of the fields is CDR3 protein, clone size, D gene, V gene. D genes are given only for firm matches. Expanded clones get a size class; other rows say once, few or many, or leave the size out.

ASSLEALTYEQY	many	.	TRBV7-2
ASSSTSNTEAF	many	.	TRBV12-3/TRBV12-4
ASHGMGTQY	few	.	TRBV28
ASSIDGISRWEKLF	many	.	TRBV19
SVEGGAGADTQY	many	TRBD2	TRBV29-1
SARPLDSYEQY	.	.	TRBV20-1
ASSSMTSGSTDTQY	many	TRBD2	TRBV12-3/TRBV12-4
ASRVTGDVTDTQY	many	TRBD1	TRBV5-1
ASSLGGLAGRTYEQY	many	TRBD2	TRBV5-1
ASSLAGTSSAEQF	many	TRBD2	TRBV5-1
ASSQELVVNQPQH	.	.	TRBV4-2
ASSPGTFYGYT	.	.	TRBV4-2
ASSPRLEGNTGELF	many	.	TRBV5-4
SVRQGLNTEAF	many	TRBD1	TRBV29-1
ASSPRTSGSTDTQY	.	TRBD2	TRBV4-2
ASSPQTGLGEQY	many	.	TRBV9